The 3 T cell receptor beta chains below were found in one sample sequenced in a study of T cells in Graves' hyperthyroidism and ophthalmopathy. TCR beta CDR3 region amplification was performed from RNA transcripts. The TCR CDR3 was amplified in a first-round RT-PCR using the HTBI primer set. One entry per CDR3 protein, called by TCRdb with MiXCR from the multiplex PCR reads. The sample lists around 250,000 distinct CDR3 sequences, more than 12% occurring once. Material: blood. These receptors were taken from a woman aged 40 to 50 with Graves' hyperthyroidism that later progressed to Graves' ophthalmopathy.

This clonotype was seen a handful of times. CDR3 in DNA: TGTGCCAGCAGTTTCTGGCGCTACGAGCAGTACTTC. This encodes CASSFWRYEQYF. The gene calls are TRBV6-2 or TRBV6-3 and TRBJ2-7; no clear D. V lost 4 bases, J lost 3 bases, and 7 bases lay in between. The CDR3 length is 12 residues. CDR1 and CDR2 (germline): MNHEY, SVGEGT.

This clonotype was counted ten times or more. This chain links TRBV2 with TRBJ2-1; 10 bases fit TRBD2. V shed 8 bases and J 4 bases; nucleotides not matched to a gene: 5. There are 14 residues in the CDR3. Germline CDR1 is SNHLY and CDR2 is FYNNEI. The CDR3 sequence: CASDGLAVYNEQFF. DNA for the CDR3: TGTGCCAGCGACGGACTAGCGGTTTACAATGAGCAGTTCTTC.

The table lists this clonotype with many counts. The chain joins TRBV28 to TRBJ2-1; D perhaps matches TRBD1 (6 bases). This CDR3 is 15 amino acids long. V was cut by 7 bases and J by 8 bases, with 21 bases left in between. Germline V lookup: CDR1 MDHEN, CDR2 SYDVKM. The CDR3 is CASTGTLGNTYEQFF. CDR3 bases: TGTGCCAGCACTGGGACACTCGGGAACACGTATGAGCAGTTCTTC.